The 9 T cell receptor beta chains listed next were all sequenced from one sample in a study of blood T cell repertoires in COVID-19. TCRdb's copy holds only in-frame clones and misses some; the assay was immunoSEQ multiplex PCR. In the table there are some 140,000 clones, about 83% of which are singletons. Sample: peripheral blood. These receptors originate from a woman aged 55-70 years with COVID-19, enrolled during active disease.

The chain employs TRBV2 and TRBJ2-1; tentatively, D is TRBD2 (5 bases). Looked up from germline, CDR1 is SNHLY and CDR2 is FYNNEI. V lost 7 bases and J 3 bases, leaving 22 bases between the germline ends. The CDR3 covers 17 residues. The CDR3 loop is CASTQRAPGSLYNEQFF. CDR3 DNA: TGTGCCAGCACCCAAAGGGCCCCGGGATCCCTCTACAATGAGCAGTTCTTC.

The chain has TRBV10-2 and TRBJ1-5; 7 bases map to TRBD1. V was pared by 4 bases and J by 6 bases, with 6 bases of the junction left unmatched. The CDR3 is made up of 14 amino acids. CDR1 and CDR2 from the germline V gene are WSHSY and SAAADI. CDR3 loop: CASSGSTGVQPQHF. The CDR3 bases are TGCGCCAGCAGTGGTTCAACAGGGGTTCAGCCCCAGCATTTT.

V usage is TRBV7-2 and J usage is TRBJ2-2; TRBD2 is a possible D gene (6 bases). Per germline, CDR1 SGHTA and CDR2 FQGNSA. Between the trimmed V and J ends, which lost 3 bases and 1 base, there was a span of 9 bases. The CDR3 has 15 amino acids. CDR3 loop: CASSLGGKNTGELFF. In DNA, the CDR3 is TGTGCCAGCAGCTTGGGCGGGAAGAACACCGGGGAGCTGTTTTTT.

This chain connects TRBV19 to TRBJ1-2; D remains ambiguous. V was shortened by 3 bases and J by 8 bases, with 10 bases between the two germline ends. CDR3 size: 12 residues. CDR1 and CDR2 from the germline V gene are LNHDA and SQIVND (reference sequence). In DNA form, the CDR3 reads TGTGCCAGTAGTATCCGGGGTAACGGCTACACCTTC. It is translated as CASSIRGNGYTF.

This clone was observed a single time. This chain joins TRBV7-2 and TRBJ2-1, with D maybe TRBD2 (5 bases). CDR1 is SGHTA and CDR2 is FQGNSA in the germline V gene. V dropped 3 bases and J dropped 3 bases, with 12 bases sitting between them. The CDR3 length is 15 residues. This CDR3 reads CASSLSTTNYNEQFF. In nucleotides, the CDR3 is TGTGCCAGCAGCTTGTCGACTACTAACTACAATGAGCAGTTCTTC.

This chain joins TRBV18 and TRBJ1-2; no reliable D call. Germline V gives CDR1 KGHSH, CDR2 LQKENI. This CDR3 region has 13 residues. Trimming pared 3 bases from V and 4 bases from J, leaving 9 bases between. CDR3 sequence: CASSPGGLYGYTF. The CDR3 bases are TGTGCCAGCTCACCGGGAGGACTCTATGGCTACACCTTC.

This clone was detected once. This sequence joins TRBV19 and TRBJ2-5, with D possibly matching TRBD1 (6 bases). This CDR3 spans 15 amino acids. The germline gives CDR1 LNHDA, CDR2 SQIVND (reference sequence). Trimming took 5 bases from V and 2 from J, leaving 15 bases between them. The CDR3 DNA follows: TGTGCCAGTAGTCTCAACAGGGAGCCGCAAGAGACCCAGTACTTC. Translated, it gives CASSLNREPQETQYF.

This clone has just one count. This sample includes further DNA sequences coding for the same CDR3. The genes are TRBV6-2 or TRBV6-3 and TRBJ2-1; D call uncertain. The V gene lost 6 bases and the J gene lost 6 bases, with 6 bases spanning the gap. The CDR3 covers 11 residues. The germline V gene has CDR1 MNHEY and CDR2 SVGEGT. The CDR3 DNA follows: TGTGCCAGCAGCCGACTCAATGAGCAGTTCTTC. This gives the protein CASSRLNEQFF.

This chain links TRBV7-9 with TRBJ2-1; the match to TRBD1 covers 8 bases. Trimming removed 5 bases from V and 7 bases from J; junction bases left unmatched: 10. Germline-derived CDR1 and CDR2 are SEHNR and FQNEAQ (reference sequence). This CDR3 is built from 15 residues. The CDR3 sequence: CASSPYRGVGNEQFF. CDR3 bases: TGTGCCAGCAGCCCCTACAGGGGGGTTGGGAATGAGCAGTTCTTC.